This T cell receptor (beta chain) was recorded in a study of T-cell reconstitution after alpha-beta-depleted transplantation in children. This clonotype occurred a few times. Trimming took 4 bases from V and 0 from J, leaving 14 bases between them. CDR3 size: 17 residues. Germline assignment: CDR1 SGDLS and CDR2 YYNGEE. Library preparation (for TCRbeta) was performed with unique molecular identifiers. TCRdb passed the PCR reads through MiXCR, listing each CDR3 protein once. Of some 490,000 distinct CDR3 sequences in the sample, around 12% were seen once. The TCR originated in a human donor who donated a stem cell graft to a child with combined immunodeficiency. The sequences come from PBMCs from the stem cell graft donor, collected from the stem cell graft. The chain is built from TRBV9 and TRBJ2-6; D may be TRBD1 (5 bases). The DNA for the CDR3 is TGTGCCAGCAGCACAACAGGCGACAGCTCTGGGGCCAACGTCCTGACTTTC. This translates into CASSTTGDSSGANVLTF.